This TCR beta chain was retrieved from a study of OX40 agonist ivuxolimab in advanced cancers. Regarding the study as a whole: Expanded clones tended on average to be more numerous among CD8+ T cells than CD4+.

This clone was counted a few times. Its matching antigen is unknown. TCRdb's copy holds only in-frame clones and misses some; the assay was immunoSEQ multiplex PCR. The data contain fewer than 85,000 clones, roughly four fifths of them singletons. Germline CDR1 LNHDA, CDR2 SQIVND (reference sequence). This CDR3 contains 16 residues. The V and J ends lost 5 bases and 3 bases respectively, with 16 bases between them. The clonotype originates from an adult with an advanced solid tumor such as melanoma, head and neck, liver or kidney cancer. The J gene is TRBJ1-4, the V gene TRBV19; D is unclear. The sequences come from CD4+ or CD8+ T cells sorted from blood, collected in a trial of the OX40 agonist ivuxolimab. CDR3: CASSPAGKIPNEKLFF. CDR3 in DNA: TGTGCCAGTAGTCCGGCAGGAAAAATTCCTAATGAAAAACTGTTTTTT. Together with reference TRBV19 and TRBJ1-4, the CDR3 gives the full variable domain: DGGITQSPKYLFRKEGQNVTLSCEQNLNHDAMYWYRQDPGQGLRLIYYSQIVNDFQKGDIAEGYSVSREKKESFPLTVTSAQKNPTAFYLCASSPAGKIPNEKLFFGSGTQLSVL.